Below are 27 T cell receptor beta chains sequenced from a single sample in a study of human T cells and chemical hapten exposure. Time point meaning: patch test 2, 6 weeks after DPC sensitization. Treatment reported: therapeutic diphenylcyclopropenone sensitization with weekly scalp DPC. TCRdb redid the calling of the RACE reads with MiXCR, one entry per CDR3 protein. The repertoire has some 96,000 distinct CDR3 sequences, around 9.3% of them found once; the top ten carry 2% to 2.5%. The material sequenced was whole blood, taken in connection with sensitization to the hapten diphenylcyclopropenone (DPC). The source of these receptors is a woman aged 40 to 49 with alopecia areata. Some clones in this sample may be carry-over from other donors' samples.

The chain uses TRBV28 and TRBJ2-5; TRBD1 agrees at 8 bases. Losses at the gene ends were 7 bases for V and 4 bases for J; bases not matched to a gene: 8. CDR3 length equals 14 residues. CDR1 and CDR2 from the germline V gene are MDHEN and SYDVKM. The CDR3 spells CASKTGQGRETQYF. The CDR3 region has the DNA TGTGCCAGCAAAACTGGACAGGGACGAGAGACCCAGTACTTC.

This clonotype was picked up many times. The chain couples TRBV28 to TRBJ2-7, with no clear D. From germline, CDR1 is MDHEN and CDR2 SYDVKM. The CDR3 has 11 residues. Trimming removed 7 bases at V and 4 bases at J, with 8 bases between. The CDR3 loop reads CASTDLYEQYF. The DNA of the CDR3 is TGTGCCAGCACCGATCTGTACGAGCAGTACTTC.

This clonotype was counted only a few times. The V gene is TRBV28, the J gene TRBJ1-5, with D possibly matching TRBD1 (5 bases). The CDR3 runs to 12 residues. The germline V gene has CDR1 MDHEN and CDR2 SYDVKM. The V gene lost 6 bases and the J gene lost 7 bases, with 10 bases spanning the gap. CDR3 nucleotides: TGTGCCAGCAGACAAGGGGCACAGCCCCAGCATTTT. Translating gives CASRQGAQPQHF.

The chain has TRBV18 and TRBJ2-2; possibly TRBD1 or TRBD2 for D (5 bases each). This CDR3 comprises 15 residues. Per germline, CDR1 KGHSH and CDR2 LQKENI. V was clipped by 3 bases and J by 3 bases, with 11 bases between them. The CDR3, as DNA: TGTGCCAGCTCACCGGGGGTAACCCACACCGGGGAGCTGTTTTTT. Encoded protein: CASSPGVTHTGELFF.

This clonotype occurred many times. V gene TRBV4-1 combines with J gene TRBJ2-7, with D uncertain. The V and J ends lost 0 bases and 2 bases respectively, with 5 bases between them. The CDR3 is 13 residues long. From germline, CDR1 is MGHRA and CDR2 YSYEKL. CDR3 region: CASSQDLTYEQYF. CDR3 DNA: TGCGCCAGCAGCCAAGATCTCACCTACGAGCAGTACTTC.

The chain joins TRBV18 to TRBJ2-1, with no clear D. The CDR3 sequence is 15 residues long. Germline V gene data show CDR1 as KGHSH and CDR2 as LQKENI. Trimming left V 3 bases short and J 5 bases short, with 14 bases between. In nucleotides, the CDR3 is TGTGCCAGCTCACCGCCCTCCCGTTCGGACAATGAGCAGTTCTTC. Its translation: CASSPPSRSDNEQFF.

The chain is built from TRBV2 and TRBJ2-2, with no clear D. The CDR3 has 13 residues. Trimming took off 5 bases at V and 6 bases at J, with 10 bases between the two ends. From germline, CDR1 is SNHLY and CDR2 FYNNEI. The chain's CDR3 is CASSPDQPGELFF. The CDR3 region has the DNA TGTGCCAGCAGTCCCGACCAACCCGGGGAGCTGTTTTTT.

The sample holds a few counts of this clonotype. The genes are TRBV24-1 and TRBJ2-7, with 10 bases fitting TRBD1. V was clipped by 3 bases and J by 3 bases; unmatched bases: 4. This CDR3 spans 15 amino acids. Germline CDR1 reads KGHDR; CDR2 reads SFDVKD. The CDR3 DNA reads TGTGCCACCAGTGATAACCGGGACAGGGGCTACGAGCAGTACTTC. This codes for CATSDNRDRGYEQYF.

This clonotype was seen more than once but under ten times. The CDR3 nucleotides read TGTGCCACCAGTCTCGGGGACAGAATCGCGACCCAGTACTTC. Translation gives CATSLGDRIATQYF. The chain employs TRBV15 and TRBJ2-5, with TRBD1 identical over 7 bases. CDR1 and CDR2 from the germline V gene are LNHNV and YYDKDF (reference sequence). The CDR3 length is 14 residues. V lost 6 bases to trimming and J lost 7 bases; unmatched junction nucleotides: 11.

There are many counts of this clonotype. The chain uses TRBV7-9 and TRBJ2-7; TRBD1 is a possible D gene (5 bases). CDR3 size: 14 residues. Germline loops: CDR1 SEHNR, CDR2 FQNEAQ (reference sequence). V was trimmed by 6 bases and J by 3 bases, leaving 15 bases between them. The CDR3 coding sequence is TGTGCCAGCAGAGCCCCAGGGATTCTCTACGAGCAGTACTTC. As protein: CASRAPGILYEQYF.

This clonotype appeared a few times. CDR3 residues: CASSPSSGAYSPYEQYF. The CDR3 DNA reads as TGTGCCAGCAGCCCATCCTCCGGTGCGTATAGCCCCTACGAGCAGTACTTC. V is TRBV6-2 or TRBV6-3 and J is TRBJ2-7, with D unresolved. Germline values: CDR1 MNHEY, CDR2 SVGEGT. Trimming cost V 6 bases and J 2 bases, with 23 bases left between them. The CDR3 is 17 residues long.

This clonotype was seen repeatedly, ten times or more. The V call is TRBV5-1, the J call TRBJ2-6; the D is unclear. Trimming removed 0 bases at V and 13 bases at J, with 11 bases between. Germline V CDR1 and CDR2: SGHRS, YFSETQ. This CDR3 spans 13 amino acids. CDR3 in DNA: TGCGCCAGCAGCTTGGAAGAGATGGGGGTCCTGACTTTC. Residues: CASSLEEMGVLTF.

This clonotype was detected many times. The J gene is TRBJ2-7, the V gene TRBV2; D gene ambiguous. The CDR3 spans 14 residues. V lost 5 bases to trimming and J lost 0 bases, with 11 bases between them. The V gene's germline CDR1 is SNHLY and CDR2 FYNNEI. The DNA of the CDR3 is TGTGCCAGCAGTCCGGACCGTAGCTCCTACGAGCAGTACTTC. This sequence encodes CASSPDRSSYEQYF.

This clonotype was found many times. This CDR3 is CSVEAGGGTGELFF. In nucleotides, the CDR3 is TGCAGCGTTGAGGCAGGGGGCGGCACCGGGGAGCTGTTTTTT. This chain links TRBV29-1 with TRBJ2-2, with TRBD1 matching over 8 bases. CDR3 length equals 14 residues. Germline values: CDR1 SQVTM, CDR2 ANQGSEA. The V gene end was trimmed by 3 bases and the J gene end by 4 bases; junction bases not matched to a gene: 4.

The table lists this clonotype with a few counts. CDR3 coding DNA: TGTGCCAGCACCTCCGCGGTGAGGGAGCAGTACTTC. This encodes CASTSAVREQYF. The chain is built from TRBV6-6 and TRBJ2-7; D is ambiguous. The CDR3 length is 12 residues. Per the germline V gene, CDR1 is MNHNY and CDR2 is SVGAGI (reference sequence). V was trimmed by 7 bases and J by 7 bases, leaving 14 bases between them.

This clonotype was detected a few times. CDR3 protein: CAMSPQEESEQYF. The CDR3 nucleotides are TGTGCCATGAGCCCGCAGGAGGAGAGCGAGCAGTACTTC. The rearrangement joins TRBV10-3 to TRBJ2-7; possibly TRBD2 for D (5 bases). Germline V CDR1 and CDR2: ENHRY, SYGVKD. Trimming stripped 9 bases from V and 6 bases from J, with 18 bases between. The CDR3 contains 13 residues.

This clonotype was recorded many times. This chain connects TRBV12-3 or TRBV12-4 to TRBJ1-3; 7 nucleotides agree with TRBD1. There are 19 residues in the CDR3. J gave up 2 bases and V 5 bases, and 18 bases lay outside the gene matches. In nucleotides, the CDR3 is TGTGCCAGCAGTCATGGACAGGTGGGCGAACGGTATACTGGAAACACCATATATTTT. Protein product: CASSHGQVGERYTGNTIYF.

The genes are TRBV29-1 and TRBJ1-1, with D uncertain. The CDR3 has 13 amino acids. The germline gives CDR1 SQVTM, CDR2 ANQGSEA. Trimming cost V 3 bases and J 0 bases, with 8 bases left between them. This CDR3 is CSVEVQLNTEAFF. CDR3 sequence (DNA): TGCAGCGTTGAGGTCCAGCTGAACACTGAAGCTTTCTTT.

This clonotype turned up a few times. The V gene is TRBV29-1, the J gene TRBJ2-3, with 9 bases aligning to TRBD2. This CDR3 comprises 15 residues. Unmatched junction bases numbered 11, after V lost 6 bases and J lost 4 bases. CDR1 is SQVTM and CDR2 is ANQGSEA in the germline V gene. The chain's CDR3 is CSVLGLAGLSDTQYF. DNA for the CDR3: TGCAGCGTCCTGGGACTAGCTGGTCTCTCAGATACGCAGTATTTT.

This clonotype was seen at least ten times. V is TRBV18 and J is TRBJ1-3; D not resolved. V was clipped by 1 base and J by 0 bases, with 7 bases between them. This CDR3 region has 15 residues. Germline V gene lookup returns CDR1 KGHSH and CDR2 LQKENI. The CDR3: CASSPRAVSGNTIYF. CDR3 nucleotides: TGTGCCAGCTCACCACGGGCCGTCTCTGGAAACACCATATATTTT.

There are many counts of this clonotype. This chain joins TRBV9 and TRBJ1-6; D possibly corresponds to TRBD1 (6 bases). V shed 3 bases and J shed 7 bases, with 11 bases lying between them. Germline CDR1 and CDR2: SGDLS and YYNGEE. The CDR3 is made up of 14 amino acids. CDR3: CASSETGSNSPLHF. DNA for the CDR3: TGTGCCAGCAGCGAAACAGGGTCCAATTCACCCCTCCACTTT.

At least ten counts were recorded for this clonotype. The chain uses TRBV9 and TRBJ2-5; perhaps TRBD2 as D (5 bases). CDR1 and CDR2 from the germline V gene are SGDLS and YYNGEE. CDR3 length: 13 amino acids. With 8 bases removed from V and 3 bases from J, the gap between germline ends came to 14 bases. The CDR3 protein is CASNRDPKETQYF. In DNA, the CDR3 is TGTGCCAGTAACCGGGATCCGAAAGAGACCCAGTACTTC. Variable domain in full (rest from reference TRBV9 and TRBJ2-5): DSGVTQTPKHLITATGQRVTLRCSPRSGDLSVYWYQQSLDQGLQFLIQYYNGEERAKGNILERFSAQQFPDLHSELNLSSLELGDSALYFCASNRDPKETQYFGPGTRLLVL.

The chain combines TRBV29-1 with TRBJ2-1; no clear D. The CDR3 is 11 amino acids. Germline CDR1 and CDR2: SQVTM and ANQGSEA. With 8 bases removed from V and 4 bases from J, the gap between germline ends came to 9 bases. The chain's CDR3 is CSPMTYNEQFF. In DNA, the CDR3 is TGCAGCCCTATGACTTACAATGAGCAGTTCTTC.

In its sample, this clonotype was seen many times. The chain links TRBV7-9 to TRBJ1-2, with D maybe TRBD1 (6 bases). The V gene lost 5 bases and the J gene lost 3 bases, with 10 bases spanning the gap. The V gene's germline CDR1 is SEHNR and CDR2 FQNEAQ (reference sequence). CDR3 length: 13 amino acids. CDR3 DNA: TGTGCCAGCAGCCAACAGGGAGACTATGGCTACACCTTC. Translated, it gives CASSQQGDYGYTF.

The chain carries TRBV7-2 and TRBJ2-3; D unresolved. This CDR3 has 13 amino acids. The V and J ends lost 0 bases and 4 bases respectively, with 5 bases between them. Germline V lookup: CDR1 SGHTA, CDR2 FQGNSA. DNA for the CDR3: TGTGCCAGCAGCTTAGCCCGATCAGATACGCAGTATTTT. Its translation is CASSLARSDTQYF.

This clonotype has more than one count but fewer than ten. The V and J genes are TRBV7-2 and TRBJ2-3; 10 bases line up with TRBD2. Germline CDR1 reads SGHTA; CDR2 reads FQGNSA. The CDR3 sequence is 15 residues long. V was pared by 6 bases and J by 2 bases, with 5 bases of the junction left unmatched. CDR3 sequence (DNA): TGTGCCAGCAGAACCGGACTAGCGGACACAGATACGCAGTATTTT. Translating gives CASRTGLADTDTQYF.

Ten or more counts support this clonotype. The J gene is TRBJ2-1, the V gene TRBV29-1; possibly TRBD1 or TRBD2 for D (6 bases each). This CDR3 comprises 15 residues. Per the germline V gene, CDR1 is SQVTM and CDR2 is ANQGSEA. V lost 8 bases and J lost 2, with 19 bases in between. CDR3 sequence (DNA): TGCAGCTTTTCGAGGGGGAGGAATCCCTACAATGAGCAGTTCTTC. Its protein product is CSFSRGRNPYNEQFF.